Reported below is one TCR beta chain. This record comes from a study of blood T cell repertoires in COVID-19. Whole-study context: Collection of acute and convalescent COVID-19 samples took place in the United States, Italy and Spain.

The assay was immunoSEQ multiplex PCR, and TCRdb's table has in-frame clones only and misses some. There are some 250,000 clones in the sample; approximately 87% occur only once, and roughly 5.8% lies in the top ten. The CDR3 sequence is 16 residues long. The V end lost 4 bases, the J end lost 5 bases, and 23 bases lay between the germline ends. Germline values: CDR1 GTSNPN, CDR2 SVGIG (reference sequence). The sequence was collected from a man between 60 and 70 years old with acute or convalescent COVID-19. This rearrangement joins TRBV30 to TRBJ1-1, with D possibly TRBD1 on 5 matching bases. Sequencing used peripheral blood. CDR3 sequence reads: CAWTIRLGQGGTEAFF. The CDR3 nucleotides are TGTGCCTGGACAATTAGGTTGGGCCAGGGAGGGACTGAAGCTTTCTTT.